This record looks at one T cell receptor beta chain sequence and its context. Its antigen is undetermined. Germline loops: CDR1 MNHNS, CDR2 SASEGT. This CDR3 contains 14 residues. With 4 bases removed from V and 3 bases from J, the gap between germline ends came to 12 bases. The record originates from a study of siplizumab effects on memory and regulatory T cells. Findings and limits, study-wide: Siplizumab significantly brought down the alloreactive sequences that trace back to unstimulated CD4+ memory cells.

Some clones are missing from TCRdb's copy, which holds only in-frame ones; the method was immunoSEQ multiplex PCR. The sample shows 40,000 to 45,000 clones, around 89% of them seen only once. The chain employs TRBV6-1 and TRBJ2-5; perhaps TRBD2 as D (6 bases). What was sequenced was naive CD4+ T cells sorted from blood. This receptor was obtained from a human donor in good health. Here the CDR3 DNA reads TGTGCCAGCAGTGGAGAGCTAGCGAAAGAGACCCAGTACTTC. It translates to CASSGELAKETQYF.